The 23 T cell receptor beta chains presented below share a single source sample, sequenced in a study of shared clonotypes between healthy human individuals. Only in-frame clones appear in the TCRdb table, and some are missing; sequencing was by immunoSEQ multiplex PCR. The sample contains 470,000 or so clones, around four fifths of which appear only once. Sample: PBMCs. The receptors come from a middle-aged woman in good health. Some clones in this sample may be carry-over from other donors' samples.

In the case of this clone: This sample includes further DNA sequences coding for the same CDR3. The V gene is TRBV9, the J gene TRBJ2-2, with 7 bases matching TRBD1. V gave up 0 bases and J gave up 5 bases; unmatched junction bases: 4. This CDR3 has 15 residues. Germline V gene sequence: CDR1 SGDLS, CDR2 YYNGEE. CDR3 bases: TGTGCCAGCAGCGTAGTAGGGGGCGGAACCGGGGAGCTGTTTTTT. This translates into CASSVVGGGTGELFF.

The V gene is TRBV28, the J gene TRBJ2-3, with 9 bases lining up with TRBD2. CDR3 length equals 17 residues. Germline V gene sequence: CDR1 MDHEN, CDR2 SYDVKM. The ends lost 1 base at V and 0 bases at J; junction bases unmatched: 5. CDR3 in DNA: TGTGCCAGCAGTTTATTCGCTAGCGGGACTAGCACAGATACGCAGTATTTT. Its protein product is CASSLFASGTSTDTQYF.

Only one count was recorded for this clone. Other nucleotide sequences in the sample specify the same CDR3. The chain recombines TRBV5-5 with TRBJ1-5; 7 bases align to TRBD1. The CDR3 loop spans 13 amino acids. The germline V gene has CDR1 SGHKS and CDR2 YYEKEE (reference sequence). V lost 3 bases, J lost 4 bases, and 1 base stayed unmatched. CDR3 nucleotide sequence: TGTGCCAGCAGCTGGACAGGAAATCAGCCCCAGCATTTT. As protein: CASSWTGNQPQHF.

The rearrangement links TRBV5-3 to TRBJ2-1; 9 positions match TRBD1. TRBV5-3 falls under the ORF class, with uncertain function. V gave up 4 bases and J gave up 4 bases; unmatched junction bases: 18. CDR3 length equals 19 residues. This CDR3 reads CARSLGTGSSLNMYNEQFF. The CDR3 bases are TGTGCCAGAAGCCTCGGGACAGGGTCCTCCCTCAATATGTACAATGAGCAGTTCTTC.

This clone appeared once. CDR3 sequence (DNA): TGTGCCAGCAGTTTTTCCGGCTCTGGAAACACCATATATTTT. Encoded protein: CASSFSGSGNTIYF. This sequence joins TRBV27 and TRBJ1-3; D remains unclear. The CDR3 runs 14 residues. Trimming removed 3 bases at V and 0 bases at J, with 6 bases between. In germline, CDR1 is MNHEY, CDR2 SMNVEV (reference sequence).

J is TRBJ2-1 and V is TRBV25-1; TRBD1 might be the D (6 bases). This CDR3 spans 15 amino acids. V was pared by 6 bases and J by 0 bases, with 12 bases between. Germline loops: CDR1 MGHDK, CDR2 SYGVNS. CDR3 coding DNA: TGTGCCAGCAGGGGACAAGCGAGCTCCTACAATGAGCAGTTCTTC. As protein: CASRGQASSYNEQFF.

This rearrangement joins TRBV27 to TRBJ2-7; the match to TRBD2 covers 10 bases. Trimming cost V 0 bases and J 1 base; bases outside gene matches: 9. The CDR3 consists of 18 residues. Germline V gene sequence: CDR1 MNHEY, CDR2 SMNVEV (reference sequence). CDR3 in DNA: TGTGCCAGCAGTTTATCGAAGCTAGCGGGAGTCCCTTCCTACGAGCAGTACTTC. Its protein product is CASSLSKLAGVPSYEQYF.

This clone showed up many times. The same CDR3 also results from other DNA sequences found in this sample. This chain links TRBV11-1 with TRBJ1-2; D may be TRBD1 (6 bases). The CDR3 consists of 12 residues. Germline CDR1 reads SGHAT; CDR2 reads FQDESV (reference sequence). Trimming cost V 5 bases and J 4 bases, with 8 bases left between them. The CDR3 sequence is CASSQGGYGYTF. DNA of the CDR3: TGTGCCAGCAGCCAAGGGGGCTATGGCTACACCTTC. The entire variable domain, with the rest obtained from reference TRBV11-1 and TRBJ1-2, is as follows: EAEVAQSPRYKITEKSQAVAFWCDPISGHATLYWYRQILGQGPELLVQFQDESVVDDSQLPKDRFSAERLKGVDSTLKIQPAELGDSAMYLCASSQGGYGYTFGSGTRLTVV.

This rearrangement joins TRBV7-3 to TRBJ2-7; TRBD2 aligns across 10 bases. Losses at the gene ends were 2 bases for V and 9 bases for J; bases not matched to a gene: 4. The germline CDR1 and CDR2 sequences are SGHTA and FQGTGA. This CDR3 contains 13 residues. The CDR3 DNA reads as TGTGCCAGCAGCTTAGGAGTAGCGGGAGGGCAGTACTTC. The encoded protein is CASSLGVAGGQYF.

This clone has just one count. The V and J genes are TRBV7-9 and TRBJ2-2, with 12 positions matching TRBD2. The CDR3 runs 14 residues. Germline CDR1 is SEHNR and CDR2 is FQNEAQ (reference sequence). Trimming removed 5 bases from V and 5 bases from J; junction bases left unmatched: 0. The CDR3 DNA reads TGTGCCAGCAGCGGGACTAGCGGGACCGGGGAGCTGTTTTTT. Its translation: CASSGTSGTGELFF.

The V call is TRBV4-1, the J call TRBJ2-7, with a possible D match to TRBD2 (5 bases). The germline V and J ends were trimmed by 0 bases and 3 bases, with 12 bases remaining between them. The CDR3 is made up of 15 amino acids. Germline values: CDR1 MGHRA, CDR2 YSYEKL. Here the CDR3 DNA reads TGCGCCAGCAGCCAAGACTCGGGGAGTGGCTACGAGCAGTACTTC. It yields the protein CASSQDSGSGYEQYF.

The chain has TRBV7-3 and TRBJ2-3; no firm D call. With 5 bases removed from V and 5 bases from J, the gap between germline ends came to 11 bases. This CDR3 has 13 amino acids. Germline assignment: CDR1 SGHTA and CDR2 FQGTGA. The CDR3 DNA sequence: TGTGCCAGCAGCCCCATCCCCAAAGATACGCAGTATTTT. Protein sequence: CASSPIPKDTQYF. Based on the CDR3 plus reference TRBV7-3 and TRBJ2-3, the full variable domain is GAGVSQTPSNKVTEKGKYVELRCDPISGHTALYWYRQSLGQGPEFLIYFQGTGAADDSGLPNDRFFAVRPEGSVSTLKIQRTERGDSAVYLCASSPIPKDTQYFGPGTRLTVL.

The chain links TRBV5-1 to TRBJ1-4; 8 bases agree with TRBD1. V was clipped by 3 bases and J by 3 bases; unmatched bases: 4. The CDR3 is 15 amino acids. In germline, CDR1 is SGHRS, CDR2 YFSETQ. The CDR3 reads CASSSYRGSNEKLFF. The CDR3 coding sequence is TGCGCCAGCAGCTCGTACAGGGGGTCTAATGAAAAACTGTTTTTT. Full variable domain (remainder filled in from reference TRBV5-1 and TRBJ1-4): KAGVTQTPRYLIKTRGQQVTLSCSPISGHRSVSWYQQTPGQGLQFLFEYFSETQRNKGNFPGRFSGRQFSNSRSEMNVSTLELGDSALYLCASSSYRGSNEKLFFGSGTQLSVL.

The V gene is TRBV19, the J gene TRBJ2-7; D is perhaps TRBD1 (6 bases). The ends were cut back, 4 bases at V and 0 bases at J, with 10 bases in the middle. CDR3 size: 14 residues. Germline lookup yields CDR1 LNHDA and CDR2 SQIVND (reference sequence). CDR3 nucleotides: TGTGCCAGTAGTACAGGGGACCTCTCCTACGAGCAGTACTTC. As protein: CASSTGDLSYEQYF.

The chain carries TRBV19 and TRBJ1-2; 9 bases align to TRBD1. The CDR3 consists of 15 residues. CDR1 and CDR2 from the germline V gene are LNHDA and SQIVND (reference sequence). V gave up 5 bases and J gave up 0 bases; unmatched junction bases: 4. The chain's CDR3 is CASSPRQGANYGYTF. CDR3 DNA: TGTGCCAGTAGTCCTCGACAGGGGGCTAACTATGGCTACACCTTC.

Notes on this clone: This specimen includes other DNA sequences encoding the same CDR3. The rearrangement uses TRBV5-1 and TRBJ2-2; D may be TRBD1 (6 bases). Germline V CDR1 and CDR2: SGHRS, YFSETQ. The CDR3 spans 14 residues. The germline V and J ends were trimmed by 0 bases and 5 bases, with 8 bases remaining between them. For the CDR3, the DNA is TGCGCCAGCAGCTTGGAGGGGGATACCGGGGAGCTGTTTTTT. This encodes CASSLEGDTGELFF.

This clone was seen only a few times. J is TRBJ2-5 and V is TRBV27, with 14 bases lining up with TRBD2. V was clipped by 6 bases and J by 5 bases; unmatched bases: 8. CDR3 length: 16 amino acids. Germline assignment: CDR1 MNHEY and CDR2 SMNVEV (reference sequence). As DNA, the CDR3 is TGTGCCAGCAGACTGGGACTAGCGGGAGATCGGGAGACCCAGTACTTC. Translated: CASRLGLAGDRETQYF.

The rearrangement joins TRBV2 to TRBJ1-5; the D is unclear. The CDR3 has 13 amino acids. Germline V CDR1 and CDR2: SNHLY, FYNNEI. Trimming shortened V by 7 bases and J by 6 bases, and 13 bases separated the two germline ends. The CDR3 DNA reads as TGTGCCAGCACCCCTCAAGCAGTTCAGCCCCAGCATTTT. This codes for CASTPQAVQPQHF.

This chain links TRBV27 with TRBJ1-5; D not resolved. Germline V gives CDR1 MNHEY, CDR2 SMNVEV (reference sequence). Trimming left V 8 bases short and J 9 bases short, with 17 bases between. The CDR3 runs 13 residues. The chain's CDR3 is CASGTFRARPQHF. In DNA, the CDR3 is TGTGCCAGCGGCACCTTTCGCGCGCGGCCCCAGCATTTT.

Concerning this clone: One junction end does not reproduce the germline sequence, and a read error may be involved. The chain uses TRBV5-8 and TRBJ1-2; no reliable D call. The CDR3 is 12 residues long. CDR1 is SGHTS, CDR2 YDEGEE, per germline. The chain's CDR3 is CASSLLDAARLF. CDR3 bases: TGTGCCAGCAGTCTGCTTGACGCCGCACGACTCTTC.

The chain employs TRBV5-1 and TRBJ2-7; D is possibly TRBD1 or TRBD2 (7 bases each). This CDR3 has 13 amino acids. Germline V lookup: CDR1 SGHRS, CDR2 YFSETQ. Trimming shortened V by 7 bases and J by 4 bases, and 15 bases separated the two germline ends. DNA of the CDR3: TGCGCCAGCCAGCGGGACAGCATATACGAGCAGTACTTC. Amino acids: CASQRDSIYEQYF.

The chain's CDR3 is CASSLGSIPAGEQYF. CDR3 DNA sequence: TGCGCCAGCAGCTTGGGCTCAATCCCCGCGGGCGAGCAGTACTTC. The chain is built from TRBV5-1 and TRBJ2-7, with TRBD2 as a possible D gene (5 bases). Trimming took off 0 bases at V and 6 bases at J, with 16 bases between the two ends. Germline assignment: CDR1 SGHRS and CDR2 YFSETQ. The CDR3 extends over 15 amino acids.

Concerning this clone: The sample has other DNA sequences that encode this CDR3 too. DNA for the CDR3: TGCAGCGTTGAGAGTACTGGGCGCTACGAGCAGTACTTC. Protein product: CSVESTGRYEQYF. V is TRBV29-1 and J is TRBJ2-7; D remains unclear. Germline V gene sequence: CDR1 SQVTM, CDR2 ANQGSEA. With 3 bases removed from V and 3 bases from J, the gap between germline ends came to 12 bases. The CDR3 has 13 residues.